This T cell receptor (beta chain) was obtained from a study of T cell repertoires in cytomegalovirus infection. Background on the study: In public TCR beta signatures, there were indications of both CMV infection and matching HLA type. Study results and limitations: The ex vivo response was dominated by HLA-C-restricted CMV-specific TCR beta clonotypes.

The germline V gene has CDR1 MNHEY and CDR2 SMNVEV (reference sequence). CDR3 length equals 14 residues. Trimming took 5 bases from V and 4 from J, leaving 13 bases between them. TCRdb ran MiXCR on the reads and lists one entry per CDR3 protein. The data contain under 850,000 distinct CDR3 sequences, under 40% of them singletons. With regard to this clonotype: Its matching antigen is unknown.

Sample: PBMCs. The chain carries TRBV27 and TRBJ2-3, with D perhaps TRBD1 or TRBD2 (6 bases each). The TCR comes from a human donor in good health (CMV status not recorded). Some clones in this sample may be carry-over from other donors' samples. CDR3 sequence reads: CASSMGGVPDTQYF. CDR3 bases: TGTGCCAGCAGTATGGGGGGCGTACCAGATACGCAGTATTTT.